Included here is one T cell receptor beta chain sequence, with context. Antigen unknown. This specimen comes from a study of shared clonotypes between healthy human individuals. Findings and caveats of the study: Clonotypes shared by all four donors outscored non-shared clonotypes in generation probability.

The method was immunoSEQ multiplex PCR; TCRdb's version includes in-frame clones alone and lacks a portion of them. Counted here are around 2.3 million clones, approximately 95% occurring once; the ten biggest clones make up approximately 0.13%. After removal of 3 bases from V and 2 bases from J, the junction contained 6 bases not matched to a gene. The CDR3 has 15 amino acids. The germline CDR1 and CDR2 sequences are SGHRS and YFSETQ. The sequenced sample consisted of naive CD4+ T cells sorted from blood. Regarding subset: CD45RA+ positively selected. The source is a man between 18 and 35 years old in good health. V is TRBV5-1 and J is TRBJ2-3; 7 bases fit TRBD1. For the CDR3, the DNA is TGCGCCAGCAGCTACGACGGACAGGCCACAGATACGCAGTATTTT. Translated, it gives CASSYDGQATDTQYF.